Shown below are 7 T cell receptor beta chains from a single sample sequenced in a study of beta chain features in type 1 diabetes. General observations from the study: Type 1 diabetes patients showed a moderate but significant shortening of TCRB CDR3s in all four CD4+ subsets.

Reverse transcribing all isolated RNA meant expressed TCRB transcripts were sequenced. This table comes from immunoSEQ multiplex PCR, and its TCRdb copy is limited to in-frame clones, with some not included. The sample records about 160,000 clones, 7% to 9.5% being singletons. Their antigen targets remain unknown. What was sequenced was central memory CD4+ T cells from blood. The receptors were sampled from a woman in her 30s with type 1 diabetes.

V and J are TRBV28 and TRBJ2-5; maybe TRBD2 (5 bases). The V end lost 2 bases, the J end lost 0 bases, and 19 bases lay between the germline ends. Germline V gene lookup returns CDR1 MDHEN and CDR2 SYDVKM. This CDR3 contains 18 residues. The DNA of the CDR3 is TGTGCCAGCAGTTTAGCGGATCGGGGAAGTGCCAACCAAGAGACCCAGTACTTC. As protein: CASSLADRGSANQETQYF.

This chain connects TRBV11-2 to TRBJ2-3, with D perhaps TRBD2 (6 bases). Germline lookup yields CDR1 SGHAT and CDR2 FQNNGV. This CDR3 has 15 residues. V lost 5 bases and J 1 base, leaving 13 bases between the germline ends. As DNA, the CDR3 is TGTGCCAGCAGCACCCGCGGGGTGGGCACAGATACGCAGTATTTT. Translating it yields CASSTRGVGTDTQYF. Full variable domain (outside the CDR3, taken from reference TRBV11-2 and TRBJ2-3): EAGVAQSPRYKIIEKRQSVAFWCNPISGHATLYWYQQILGQGPKLLIQFQNNGVVDDSQLPKDRFSAERLKGVDSTLKIQPAKLEDSAVYLCASSTRGVGTDTQYFGPGTRLTVL.

This chain uses TRBV18 with TRBJ1-1, with 7 bases lining up with TRBD1. Germline CDR1 reads KGHSH; CDR2 reads LQKENI. The CDR3 covers 14 residues. V lost 4 bases, J lost 6 bases, and 8 bases stayed unmatched. CDR3 sequence: CASSQQGWGPEAFF. In DNA form, the CDR3 reads TGTGCCAGCTCACAACAGGGGTGGGGACCTGAAGCTTTCTTT. Full variable domain (rest looked up from reference TRBV18 and TRBJ1-1): NAGVMQNPRHLVRRRGQEARLRCSPMKGHSHVYWYRQLPEEGLKFMVYLQKENIIDESGMPKERFSAEFPKEGPSILRIQQVVRGDSAAYFCASSQQGWGPEAFFGQGTRLTVV.

This clone appeared a few times. The rearrangement joins TRBV4-1 to TRBJ2-3, with no clear D. Germline V gene data show CDR1 as MGHRA and CDR2 as YSYEKL. The V gene lost 1 base and the J gene lost 0 bases, with 8 bases spanning the gap. The CDR3 extends over 15 amino acids. CDR3 residues: CASSQGLTSTDTQYF. The CDR3 nucleotides read TGCGCCAGCAGCCAAGGCCTTACTAGCACAGATACGCAGTATTTT.

This clone appeared a few times. The V gene is TRBV4-1, the J gene TRBJ2-7; a possible D gene is TRBD1 (5 bases). V lost 1 base and J lost 5, with 15 bases in between. This CDR3 is 15 amino acids long. CDR1 and CDR2 (germline): MGHRA, YSYEKL. CDR3 protein: CASSQGWGRADEQYF. As DNA, the CDR3 is TGCGCCAGCAGCCAAGGGTGGGGCAGGGCAGACGAGCAGTACTTC.

V gene TRBV5-1 combines with J gene TRBJ2-3; TRBD1 aligns across 7 bases. The germline gives CDR1 SGHRS, CDR2 YFSETQ. V shed 4 bases and J 5 bases; nucleotides not matched to a gene: 7. The CDR3 is 14 residues long. In nucleotides, the CDR3 is TGCGCCAGCAGCCCCAACAGGGGACAAGATACGCAGTATTTT. As protein: CASSPNRGQDTQYF.

The chain couples TRBV19 to TRBJ2-2, with a tentative D call TRBD1 (8 bases). The CDR3 has 16 residues. V lost 3 bases to trimming and J lost 5 bases, with 16 bases between them. CDR1 is LNHDA, CDR2 SQIVND, per germline (reference sequence). The CDR3 reads CASSILGQGGTGELFF. For the CDR3, the DNA is TGTGCCAGTAGTATCCTAGGACAGGGAGGGACCGGGGAGCTGTTTTTT.